Sequencing of this T cell receptor (beta chain) was carried out in a study of blood T cell repertoires in COVID-19. Study-wide context: Material from acute and convalescent COVID-19 was sourced from the United States, Italy and Spain. PBMCs, B-cell-depleted T cells, or T cells were the source of the cDNA or gDNA that made up the material.

Sequencing was performed with immunoSEQ multiplex PCR; in TCRdb, only in-frame clones are kept and a portion is missing. The sample contains 390,000 or so clones, approximately 90% of which appear only once. The sequence was obtained from a young woman with active or convalescent COVID-19. The sample was peripheral blood.

The CDR3 region has the DNA TGTGCCACCAGGTCAGGGGGCACCGGGGAGCTGTTTTTT. It is translated as CATRSGGTGELFF. V gene TRBV24-1 combines with J gene TRBJ2-2; TRBD1 matches at 7 bases. The germline CDR1 and CDR2 sequences are KGHDR and SFDVKD. The CDR3 totals 13 residues. V was clipped by 7 bases and J by 4 bases; unmatched bases: 2.